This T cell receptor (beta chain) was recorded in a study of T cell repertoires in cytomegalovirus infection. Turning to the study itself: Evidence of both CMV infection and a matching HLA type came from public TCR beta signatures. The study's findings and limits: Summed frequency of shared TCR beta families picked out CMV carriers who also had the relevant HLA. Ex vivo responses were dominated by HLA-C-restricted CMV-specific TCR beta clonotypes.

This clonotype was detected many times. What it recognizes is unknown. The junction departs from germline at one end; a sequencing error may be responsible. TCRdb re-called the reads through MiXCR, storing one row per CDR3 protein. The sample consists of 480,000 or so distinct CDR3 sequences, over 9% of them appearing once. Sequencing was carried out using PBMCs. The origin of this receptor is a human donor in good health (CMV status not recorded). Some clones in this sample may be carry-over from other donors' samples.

The CDR3 sequence: CASSLLAFKDF. The CDR3 coding sequence is TGTGCCAGCAGCTTATTGGCCTTTAAGGATTTT. The chain has TRBV5-6 and TRBJ2-3; D unclear. Germline assignment: CDR1 SGHDT and CDR2 YYEEEE. The CDR3 length is 11 residues.